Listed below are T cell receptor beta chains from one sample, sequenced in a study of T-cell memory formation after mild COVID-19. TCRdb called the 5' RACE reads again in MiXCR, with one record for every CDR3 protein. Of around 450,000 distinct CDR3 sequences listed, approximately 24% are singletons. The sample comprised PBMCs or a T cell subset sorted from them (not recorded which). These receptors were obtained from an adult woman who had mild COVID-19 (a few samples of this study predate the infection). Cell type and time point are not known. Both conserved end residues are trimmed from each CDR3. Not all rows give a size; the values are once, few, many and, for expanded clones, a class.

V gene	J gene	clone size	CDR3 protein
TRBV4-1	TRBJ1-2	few	ASSHPVTGDEEGYGYT
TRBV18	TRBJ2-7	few	ASAGLAGGPRPYEQY
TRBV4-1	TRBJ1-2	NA	ASRPTGAPTNYGYT
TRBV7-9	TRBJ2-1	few	ASSLTSTKASYNEQF
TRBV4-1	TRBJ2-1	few	ASGMGEGRNYNEQF
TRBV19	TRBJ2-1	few	ASSMNRGLDNEQF
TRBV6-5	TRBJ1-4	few	ASRDRPSEKLF
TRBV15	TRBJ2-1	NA	ATSADRDGEQF
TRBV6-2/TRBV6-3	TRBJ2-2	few	ASSYEGGTLSGELF
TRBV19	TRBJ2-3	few	ASSRLAGGQDTQY
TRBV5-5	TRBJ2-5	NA	ASSAEGVKETQY
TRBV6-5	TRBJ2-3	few	ASSYASSAPDTQY
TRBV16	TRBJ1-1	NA	ASEDYQGIGTEAF
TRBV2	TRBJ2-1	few	ASSRDSTYNEQF
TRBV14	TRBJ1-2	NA	ASSQDLWTGDGYT
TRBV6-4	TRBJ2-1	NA	ASSDTSGVYNEQF
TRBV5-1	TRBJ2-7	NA	ASEGQGVGEQY
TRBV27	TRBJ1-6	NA	ASSLSASGTGYNSPLH
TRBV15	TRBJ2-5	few	AVGPTWVGETQY
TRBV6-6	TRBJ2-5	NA	ASSYEGLLQETQY
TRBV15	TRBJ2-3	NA	ATSPPSGPRTDTQY
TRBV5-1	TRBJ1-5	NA	ASREGTVGNQPQH
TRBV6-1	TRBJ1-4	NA	ASSDQGGREKLF
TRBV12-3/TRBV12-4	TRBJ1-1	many	ASTQGLGRTEAF
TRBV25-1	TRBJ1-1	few	ASSESAGGLTEAF
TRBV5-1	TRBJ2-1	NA	ASSLAGRTYGEQF
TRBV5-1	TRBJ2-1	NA	ASSLAVAVTGDNEQF
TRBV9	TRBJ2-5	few	ASSVGSLGGKGETQY
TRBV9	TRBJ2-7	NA	ASSPGGPLEQY
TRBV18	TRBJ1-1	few	ASSPAHGDQAF
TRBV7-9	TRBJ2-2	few	ASSPFTGRAPSVGELF
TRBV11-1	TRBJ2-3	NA	ASSPGASGAYDTQY
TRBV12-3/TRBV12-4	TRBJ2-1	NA	ASSTTGYNEQF
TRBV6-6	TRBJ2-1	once	ASSSGLAGFSYNEQF
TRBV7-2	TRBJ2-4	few	ASSPGAVGKNIQY
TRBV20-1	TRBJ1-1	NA	SATRDSNTEAF
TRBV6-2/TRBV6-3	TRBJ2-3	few	ASSYVLYTDTQY
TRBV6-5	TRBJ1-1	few	ASSPRDRYNTEAF
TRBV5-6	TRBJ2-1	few	ASSLLGQGSGSEQF
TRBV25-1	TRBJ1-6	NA	ASSDPGQPYSPLH
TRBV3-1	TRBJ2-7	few	ASSQERGQQY
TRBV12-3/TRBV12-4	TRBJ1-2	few	ATLKRDKNYGYT
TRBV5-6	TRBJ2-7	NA	ASSSPGTEPYEQY
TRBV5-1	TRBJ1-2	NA	ASSRGHQANYGYT
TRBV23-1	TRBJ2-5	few	ASSHPRTGVGETQY
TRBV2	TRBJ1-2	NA	ASSEAGGRYGYT
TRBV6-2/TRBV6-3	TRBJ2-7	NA	ASSRGQGPGEQY
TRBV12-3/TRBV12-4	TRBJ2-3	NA	ASSFVIEKSESTDTQY
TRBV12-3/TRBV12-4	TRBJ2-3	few	ASRRTSEGDTQY
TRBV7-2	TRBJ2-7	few	ASSLAQPGIYEQY
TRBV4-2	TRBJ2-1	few	ASSHLGQGVNNEQF
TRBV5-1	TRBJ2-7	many	ASSLVPGAYEQY
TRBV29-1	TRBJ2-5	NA	SVPRVGGQETQY